A few counts support the clone carrying this T cell receptor (beta chain). Its antigen is not known. A second PCR of roughly 6 to 12 cycles used a sample-barcoded 5' primer and a J-beta primer mix. TCRdb redid the calling of the 5' RACE reads with MiXCR, one entry per CDR3 protein. The sample carries about 970,000 distinct CDR3 sequences, 51% recorded once. Isolating PBMCs gave at least 6 million of these cells per sample. The data were taken from a study of blood T cells in healthy people across ages. General study points: In older individuals, TCR beta diversity per million T cells was lower, falling roughly linearly with age. Unsorted PBMC material precluded a definitive naive versus antigen-experienced comparison. Estimates drawn from one million T cells were deemed to understate diversity.

Sequenced: blood. This TCR derives from a woman in her sixties or seventies in good health.

The CDR3: CASSPQGGLGGNQPQHF. In nucleotides, the CDR3 is TGTGCCAGCAGTCCTCAGGGGGGGCTCGGTGGCAATCAGCCCCAGCATTTT. This sequence joins TRBV28 and TRBJ1-5; 7 nucleotides line up with TRBD1. The CDR3 runs to 17 residues. The V and J ends lost 5 bases and 2 bases, in that order; junction bases with no gene match: 12. The V gene's germline CDR1 is MDHEN and CDR2 SYDVKM.